The TCR beta chain described here comes from a study of CD8 T cells in ankylosing spondylitis. Study-wide results and limits: What appeared characteristic of ankylosing spondylitis blood was a TCR beta motif of under 10 highly homologous variants. Matched ankylosing spondylitis synovial fluid reportedly showed significant enrichment of disease-linked clones. Disease-linked clones were found to be CD8+ and relatively rare in peripheral blood.

CDR1 and CDR2 (germline): KGHSH, LQKENI. The CDR3 has 17 residues. Trimming took 3 bases from V and 1 from J, leaving 17 bases between them. A word on this clonotype: Antigen specificity is unknown.

TCRdb reprocessed the 5' RACE reads via MiXCR and lists one record per CDR3 protein. The profile shows hundreds of thousands of distinct CDR3 sequences, 20% to 30% of them singletons. Sequencing used blood, either unsorted or a sorted T cell fraction (not recorded which). J is TRBJ2-3 and V is TRBV18, with D uncertain. This receptor was obtained from a male donor with ankylosing spondylitis or in good health (not recorded which). The CDR3 bases are TGTGCCAGCTCACCTCCAGAGAAGGGCTTGGGCACAGATACGCAGTATTTT. It specifies CASSPPEKGLGTDTQYF. The variable domain in full, with the rest retrieved from reference TRBV18 and TRBJ2-3, is NAGVMQNPRHLVRRRGQEARLRCSPMKGHSHVYWYRQLPEEGLKFMVYLQKENIIDESGMPKERFSAEFPKEGPSILRIQQVVRGDSAAYFCASSPPEKGLGTDTQYFGPGTRLTVL.